Listed below are T cell receptor beta chains from one sample, sequenced in a study of shared clonotypes between healthy human individuals. The method was immunoSEQ multiplex PCR; TCRdb's version includes in-frame clones alone and lacks a portion of them. The sample comprises around 2,000,000 clones, approximately 95% of which are singletons, and roughly 0.13% rests with the top ten. Specimen: naive CD4+ T cells sorted from blood. All receptors come from a man younger than 30 in good health. CDR3s leave out the opening cysteine and the closing phenylalanine or tryptophan. D genes are given only for firm matches. Where a row states a size, it is once, few, many or the class of an expanded clone; other rows omit it.

TRBD1	TRBV10-3	NA	TRBJ1-2	AINPTGGAEGYT
TRBD1	TRBV15	NA	TRBJ2-7	ATSPHGQGIGTEQY
NA	TRBV29-1	once	TRBJ1-1	SVGSTKGTEAF
NA	TRBV12-5	few	TRBJ1-5	ASARGGNQPQH
TRBD2	TRBV2	NA	TRBJ2-1	ASVSGSRYEQF
NA	TRBV5-1	NA	TRBJ2-2	ASSLEAVYTGELF
TRBD1	TRBV10-3	NA	TRBJ1-6	AISERTGDNSPLH
NA	TRBV28	NA	TRBJ2-7	AHQGFSYEQY
NA	TRBV27	NA	TRBJ2-7	ASRSVFYEQY
NA	TRBV7-9	NA	TRBJ1-2	ASSPDGGRGYT
NA	TRBV11-3	NA	TRBJ2-5	ASSLGMGVEETQY
TRBD1	TRBV5-1	NA	TRBJ1-2	ASRPSAGGSGYT
TRBD1	TRBV30	many	TRBJ1-4	AWGQGAATNEKLF
NA	TRBV4-1	NA	TRBJ1-5	ASSQDRRKPQH
TRBD1	TRBV19	NA	TRBJ1-4	ASSQGQGREKLF
TRBD1	TRBV19	NA	TRBJ1-5	ASSFGTGENQPQH
NA	TRBV29-1	NA	TRBJ1-3	SVEARNTIY
NA	TRBV5-1	NA	TRBJ1-5	ASASGSGNQPQH
NA	TRBV18	NA	TRBJ2-2	ASSPAGFGTGELF
NA	TRBV5-1	NA	TRBJ1-1	ASSGTAYTEAF
TRBD1	TRBV5-1	NA	TRBJ1-1	ASSPPGGAGTEAF
TRBD2	TRBV5-6	NA	TRBJ2-1	ASTIAGGPYNEQF
TRBD2	TRBV27	NA	TRBJ2-5	ASSPREVRETQY
NA	TRBV7-8	NA	TRBJ2-1	ASSPSGGGHYNEQF
NA	TRBV10-3	NA	TRBJ1-4	AISESFMVRANEKLF
NA	TRBV9	NA	TRBJ2-7	ASSVETRPNEQY
NA	TRBV5-1	once	TRBJ2-5	ASSHNSGSTQETQY
TRBD1	TRBV28	NA	TRBJ1-4	ASRPDRGATNEKLF
NA	TRBV5-6	NA	TRBJ2-3	ASSPGLRTDTQY
TRBD1	TRBV9	NA	TRBJ1-1	ASSWTGENTEAF
NA	TRBV30	few	NA	AWSVDFSSYEQY
NA	TRBV5-4	NA	TRBJ2-3	ASTESSTDTQY
NA	TRBV5-1	NA	TRBJ1-2	ASSLGLNYGYT
NA	TRBV5-1	NA	TRBJ1-3	ASSLAASFSGNTIY
NA	TRBV9	NA	TRBJ1-5	ASSVDKPTTAQGGNQPQH
NA	TRBV4-1	once	TRBJ2-6	ASSKAGAGLTSGANVLT
NA	TRBV29-1	NA	TRBJ1-2	SVSVEVYGYT
NA	TRBV19	NA	TRBJ2-3	ASHGGTDTQY
TRBD1	TRBV2	NA	TRBJ2-1	ASRSRDRGLGEQF
NA	TRBV5-6	NA	TRBJ2-6	ASSLVRVAGANVLT
TRBD2	TRBV7-2	NA	TRBJ2-1	ASSLASPAGAYNEQF
NA	TRBV5-1	NA	TRBJ1-4	ASSLEGLGSVEKLF
NA	TRBV13	NA	TRBJ1-6	ASSLGGYGSPLH
TRBD2	TRBV30	NA	TRBJ2-1	AWSDEFGASGSGTEQF
TRBD1	TRBV4-1	NA	TRBJ2-3	ASSPTGTGGLRTQY
TRBD1	TRBV5-1	NA	TRBJ1-4	ASSLGPQGDEKLF
TRBD1	TRBV2	NA	TRBJ1-2	ASIPDRSNYGYT
NA	TRBV18	NA	TRBJ1-2	ASSPSWEDYGYT
TRBD1	TRBV7-8	NA	TRBJ2-7	ASSLAGTGGFYEQY
NA	TRBV4-3	NA	TRBJ1-5	ASSQDLDRSYGGQPQH
NA	TRBV10-3	NA	TRBJ1-1	AISYRVETEAF
NA	TRBV28	NA	TRBJ2-2	ATGTENTGELF
TRBD1	TRBV28	NA	TRBJ2-7	ASSRQGSSYEQY
NA	TRBV29-1	NA	TRBJ1-2	SVIQGSSNYGYT
TRBD1	TRBV10-3	NA	TRBJ2-3	AISGGQTTDTQY
NA	TRBV7-2	NA	TRBJ2-5	ASSFRKQETQY
TRBD1	TRBV7-9	NA	TRBJ2-7	ASSLPGQGYEQY